The rows below give T cell receptor beta chains drawn from one sample of a study of OX40 agonist ivuxolimab in advanced cancers. The table came from immunoSEQ multiplex PCR; TCRdb's copy has only in-frame clones and leaves some out. The sample records some 50,000 clones, under 85% being singletons. The material was CD4+ or CD8+ T cells sorted from blood, obtained in a trial of the OX40 agonist ivuxolimab. Receptors were obtained from an adult with an advanced solid tumor such as melanoma, head and neck, liver or kidney cancer. The CDR3 runs from the conserved cysteine through the conserved F or W. The D gene is left open where the match is weak. Some rows mark clone size as missing; the rest say once, few, many or name a class of expanded clone.

>TRBJ1-2|TRBV6-5|12|.|.
TGTGCCAGCAGCGGACAACCCTATGGCTACACCTTC
CASSGQPYGYTF
>TRBJ1-1|TRBV19|16|.|.
TGTGCCAGTAGTATAGATCCCCCCGGTCTGAACACTGAAGCTTTCTTT
CASSIDPPGLNTEAFF
>TRBJ2-7|TRBV2|13|.|.
TGTGCCAGCGAGTGGGAGGTTAAGGACAGACAGAACTTC
CASEWEVKDRQNF
>TRBJ2-7|TRBV28|12|few|.
TGTGCCAGCAGTTTTGGTTCCGGCGAGCAGTACTTC
CASSFGSGEQYF
>TRBJ2-7|TRBV7-6|13|.|.
TGTGCCAGCAGCTTGTCGTCCGTCTACGAGCAGTACTTC
CASSLSSVYEQYF
>TRBJ2-5|TRBV19|14|.|TRBD2
TGTGCCAGTAGTACTAGCGGAGGGGCAGAGACCCAGTACTTC
CASSTSGGAETQYF
>TRBJ2-5|TRBV6-6|15|.|TRBD2
TGTGCCAGCAGTAGGGGACTAGCGGGAGTAGAGACCCAGTACTTC
CASSRGLAGVETQYF
>TRBJ2-5|TRBV7-2|14|.|.
TGTGCCAGCAGCTTAGTTGGCGACGGAGAGACCCAGTACTTC
CASSLVGDGETQYF
>TRBJ1-2|TRBV29-1|13|.|.
TGCAGCGTTGCCGGGGGGGTTCTCTATGGCTACACCTTC
CSVAGGVLYGYTF
>TRBJ2-1|TRBV30|11|.|.
TGTGCCTGGAGTAGGGTAGATGAGCAGTTCTTC
CAWSRVDEQFF
>TRBJ2-4|TRBV5-1|15|few|.
TGCGCCAGCAGCTTGGAAGGGCAGGGGAAAAACATTCAGTACTTC
CASSLEGQGKNIQYF
>TRBJ2-7|TRBV20-1|11|.|.
TGCAGTGCTAGAATGGTCTACGAGCAGTACTTC
CSARMVYEQYF
>TRBJ2-2|TRBV28|15|.|.
TGTGCCAGCAGTTTCGGGGCACAACTCACCGGGGAGCTGTTTTTT
CASSFGAQLTGELFF
>TRBJ2-2|TRBV28|16|.|TRBD2
TGTGCCAGCGGCTGGGGGGGAACTAGCGGGACCGGGGAGCTGTTTTTT
CASGWGGTSGTGELFF
>TRBJ1-1|TRBV16|16|.|.
TGTGCCAGCAGCCCCGTCCGGGGCGGCGTAAACACTGAAGCTTTCTTT
CASSPVRGGVNTEAFF
>TRBJ2-1|TRBV7-2|14|.|.
TGTGCCAGCAGCTTACCCCAGGGGGGCCGGGAGCAGTTCTTC
CASSLPQGGREQFF
>TRBJ2-5|TRBV6-1|15|few|TRBD2
TGTGCCAGCAGAGGAGGACTAGCGGGAGGGGAGACCCAGTACTTC
CASRGGLAGGETQYF
>TRBJ1-2|TRBV7-9|14|.|.
TGTGCCAGCAGCTCGGGCAGGGGTGGCTATGGCTACACCTTC
CASSSGRGGYGYTF
>TRBJ2-7|TRBV6-6|14|.|.
TGTGCCAGCAGTTACTCTGGGAGAGGAGGCGAGCAGTACTTC
CASSYSGRGGEQYF
>TRBJ1-2|TRBV30|14|few|.
TGTGCCTGGAGTGAGGCAGGGGATTATGGTGGCTACACCTTC
CAWSEAGDYGGYTF